The 4 T cell receptor beta chains below all came from one sample that was sequenced in a study of breast tumors, draining lymph nodes, adjacent tissues. The lymph nodes were axillary draining lymph nodes from breast cancer patients. TCRdb re-derived calls from the multiplex PCR reads in MiXCR, one entry per CDR3 protein. The sample lists some 150,000 distinct CDR3 sequences, around 22% occurring once. The sample consisted of axillary lymph node tissue. Receptors were obtained from a female donor with breast cancer. Some clones in this sample may be carry-over from other donors' samples.

J is TRBJ2-5 and V is TRBV5-8; 8 nucleotides match TRBD1. The CDR3 is 14 residues long. Germline trimming cut 1 base from V and 7 bases from J; bases unmatched to any gene: 6. CDR1 and CDR2 from the germline V gene are SGHTS and YDEGEE. DNA of the CDR3: TGTGCCAGCAGCTTGTCAGGGGGCGGAGGGACCCAGTACTTC. This codes for CASSLSGGGGTQYF. Full variable domain (outside the CDR3, taken from reference TRBV5-8 and TRBJ2-5): EAGVTQSPTHLIKTRGQQATLRCSPISGHTSVYWYQQALGLGLQFLLWYDEGEERNRGNFPPRFSGRQFPNYSSELNVNALELEDSALYLCASSLSGGGGTQYFGPGTRLLVL.

This clonotype was seen many times. V is TRBV4-1 and J is TRBJ1-3; D is unresolved. Trimming shortened V by 0 bases and J by 0 bases, and 9 bases separated the two germline ends. CDR1 is MGHRA, CDR2 YSYEKL, per germline. The CDR3 has 16 amino acids. The CDR3 region has the DNA TGCGCCAGCAGCCAAGATGAGGTTGGCTCTGGAAACACCATATATTTT. It encodes CASSQDEVGSGNTIYF.

About this clonotype: Its ends do not fully match the called genes, so a read error is possible. The chain recombines TRBV11-3 with TRBJ1-2; no reliable D call. The CDR3 runs to 15 residues. CDR1 is SGHNT, CDR2 YENEEA, per germline. CDR3 DNA sequence: TGTGCCAGCAGCTCAGATGGCCGGGTAGGCTATGGCTACACCTTT. Protein product: CASSSDGRVGYGYTF.

This clonotype was counted ten times or more. J is TRBJ2-6 and V is TRBV7-2, with a tentative D call TRBD2 (6 bases). Trimming left V 3 bases short and J 0 bases short, with 6 bases between. The CDR3 loop spans 15 amino acids. CDR1 and CDR2 from the germline V gene are SGHTA and FQGNSA. The CDR3 DNA reads as TGTGCCAGCAGCTTCGGGGGCTCTGGGGCCAACGTCCTGACTTTC. It yields the protein CASSFGGSGANVLTF.